Described below is a single T cell receptor (beta chain) sequence and its context. What it recognizes is unknown. The CDR3 runs to 16 residues. Trimming cost V 0 bases and J 1 base, with 10 bases left between them. The germline CDR1 and CDR2 sequences are SEHNR and FQNEAQ (reference sequence). The record originates from a study of cytomegalovirus exposure and HLA in healthy donors. Findings and limits, study-wide: The study assumed roughly uniform donor sequencing depth for presence/absence analyses.

A multiplex PCR was run with 60 Vbeta primers and 13 Jbeta primers. The protocol was immunoSEQ multiplex PCR, while the TCRdb copy is restricted to in-frame clones and leaves out a portion. The sample carries approximately 150,000 clones, 80% recorded once. The gene calls are TRBV7-9 and TRBJ1-3; D might be TRBD1 (5 bases). Sequencing input: PBMCs. The TCR sequence derives from a woman aged 30 to 39 in good health and CMV-seronegative. The CDR3 is CASSLAGTLSGNTIYF. Here the CDR3 DNA reads TGTGCCAGCAGCTTAGCAGGGACTTTGTCTGGAAACACCATATATTTT. Together with reference TRBV7-9 and TRBJ1-3, the CDR3 gives the full variable domain: DTGVSQNPRHKITKRGQNVTFRCDPISEHNRLYWYRQTLGQGPEFLTYFQNEAQLEKSRLLSDRFSAERPKGSFSTLEIQRTEQGDSAMYLCASSLAGTLSGNTIYFGEGSWLTVV.